Below are 17 T cell receptor beta chains sequenced from a single sample in a study of identical twins. TCRdb ran MiXCR on the 5' RACE reads and lists one entry per CDR3 protein. The sample records some 500,000 distinct CDR3 sequences, less than 25% being singletons. Separately, the same data were catalogued under a study of T cells expressing NK-cell markers.

The sample was CD4+ T cells sorted from blood. All receptors derive from a woman younger than 30 in good health.

The CDR3 DNA sequence: TGCAGTGCTAGCGGCCACCGAAGGGGCACAGATACGCAGTATTTT. Translated, it gives CSASGHRRGTDTQYF. The genes are TRBV20-1 and TRBJ2-3; D is ambiguous. The V end was cut by 3 bases, the J end by 1 base, with 14 bases between. The CDR3 covers 15 residues. In germline, CDR1 is DFQATT, CDR2 SNEGSKA (reference sequence).

The chain has TRBV20-1 and TRBJ2-5, with a weak D call TRBD2 (6 bases). The V gene's germline CDR1 is DFQATT and CDR2 SNEGSKA (reference sequence). Trimming stripped 1 base from V and 7 bases from J, with 13 bases between. The CDR3 runs 13 residues. The CDR3 is CSARATSRGTQYF. CDR3 in DNA: TGCAGTGCTAGAGCGACTAGTAGGGGGACCCAGTACTTC.

V usage is TRBV6-1 and J usage is TRBJ1-2, with 8 bases matching TRBD1. J lost 7 bases, V lost 7 bases, and 11 bases had no gene match. This CDR3 contains 14 residues. Germline V lookup: CDR1 MNHNS, CDR2 SASEGT. The DNA for the CDR3 is TGTGCCAGCAACAGGGGGGGCCTCAACCGTGGCTACACCTTC. This codes for CASNRGGLNRGYTF.

This clonotype has at least ten counts. The rearrangement joins TRBV20-1 to TRBJ1-2; possible D gene TRBD1, 6 bases. CDR3 length equals 11 residues. V lost 6 bases, J lost 4 bases, and 9 bases lay in between. The V gene's germline CDR1 is DFQATT and CDR2 SNEGSKA (reference sequence). CDR3 in DNA: TGCAGTGCCGGGGGCCCCTATGGCTACACCTTC. It codes for CSAGGPYGYTF.

This clonotype was recorded at least ten times. The chain is built from TRBV20-1 and TRBJ1-4; D call uncertain. There are 14 residues in the CDR3. Germline values: CDR1 DFQATT, CDR2 SNEGSKA (reference sequence). V was pared by 5 bases and J by 4 bases, with 14 bases between. CDR3 loop: CSASQTFDNEKLFF. The CDR3 bases are TGCAGTGCTTCGCAGACATTCGATAATGAAAAACTGTTTTTT.

V and J are TRBV6-1 and TRBJ1-1; perhaps TRBD1 as D (5 bases). CDR1 MNHNS and CDR2 SASEGT come from the germline V gene. The CDR3 length is 13 residues. The V gene lost 6 bases and the J gene lost 3 bases, with 11 bases spanning the gap. The CDR3 coding sequence is TGTGCCAGCAGAGAACAGGTGGACACTGAAGCTTTCTTT. Encoded protein: CASREQVDTEAFF.

V and J are TRBV7-6 and TRBJ1-1; D not certain. Germline V CDR1 and CDR2: SGHVS, FNYEAQ. V was trimmed by 5 bases and J by 1 base, leaving 8 bases between them. CDR3 length equals 13 residues. For the CDR3, the DNA is TGTGCCAGCAGCCCTACATGGAACACTGAAGCTTTCTTT. Translation gives CASSPTWNTEAFF.

This clonotype was seen a handful of times. This rearrangement joins TRBV20-1 to TRBJ2-3; D may be TRBD1 (8 bases). V lost 5 bases to trimming and J lost 2 bases, with 17 bases between them. The CDR3 has 15 residues. Germline CDR1 DFQATT, CDR2 SNEGSKA (reference sequence). The CDR3 spells CSARGDRYFTDTQYF. CDR3 DNA: TGCAGTGCTCGGGGGGACAGGTATTTCACAGATACGCAGTATTTT.

This sequence joins TRBV29-1 and TRBJ2-3; D is unresolved. V gave up 7 bases and J gave up 2 bases, with 7 bases separating them. The germline V gene encodes CDR1 SQVTM and CDR2 ANQGSEA. The CDR3 is 11 residues long. CDR3 loop: CSEASTDTQYF. The CDR3 DNA reads TGCAGCGAGGCTTCCACAGATACGCAGTATTTT.

The V gene is TRBV5-1, the J gene TRBJ2-6, with no clear D. Trimming took 4 bases from V and 0 from J, leaving 11 bases between them. CDR1 is SGHRS, CDR2 YFSETQ, per germline. The CDR3 consists of 16 residues. CDR3 bases: TGCGCCAGCAGCCCTGACACGGTCTCTGGGGCCAACGTCCTGACTTTC. This sequence encodes CASSPDTVSGANVLTF. Filled out from reference TRBV5-1 and TRBJ2-6, the complete variable domain reads KAGVTQTPRYLIKTRGQQVTLSCSPISGHRSVSWYQQTPGQGLQFLFEYFSETQRNKGNFPGRFSGRQFSNSRSEMNVSTLELGDSALYLCASSPDTVSGANVLTFGAGSRLTVL.

The rearrangement joins TRBV5-6 to TRBJ2-1, with 8 bases that match TRBD2. The CDR3 length is 14 residues. With 2 bases clipped from V and 7 bases from J, the junction kept 5 bases outside the gene matches. Looked up from germline, CDR1 is SGHDT and CDR2 is YYEEEE. This chain's CDR3 is CASSFPGGQNEQFF. For the CDR3, the DNA is TGTGCCAGCAGCTTCCCGGGAGGGCAGAATGAGCAGTTCTTC.

The chain employs TRBV7-8 and TRBJ1-4; D possibly corresponds to TRBD1 (5 bases). This CDR3 region has 16 residues. Germline V gene data show CDR1 as SGHVS and CDR2 as FQNEAQ. V lost 5 bases and J 4 bases, leaving 17 bases between the germline ends. CDR3 in DNA: TGTGCCAGCAGCCCCCGCCGGAGGGGTAATAATGAAAAACTGTTTTTT. Protein: CASSPRRRGNNEKLFF.

In its sample, this clonotype was seen a few times. V usage is TRBV5-1 and J usage is TRBJ1-1; tentatively, D is TRBD1 (6 bases). Germline V lookup: CDR1 SGHRS, CDR2 YFSETQ. This CDR3 contains 12 residues. The V end lost 4 bases, the J end lost 10 bases, and 14 bases lay between the germline ends. The CDR3: CASSLTGQGAFF. The CDR3 coding sequence is TGCGCCAGCAGCCTGACGGGACAAGGAGCTTTCTTT.

This chain joins TRBV29-1 and TRBJ1-1; 7 nucleotides match TRBD1. Germline CDR1 SQVTM, CDR2 ANQGSEA. Trimming took 5 bases from V and 1 from J; bases not matched to a gene: 7. CDR3 length equals 14 residues. The CDR3 region has the DNA TGCAGCGTTAAACAGGGGCTTAAGAACACTGAAGCTTTCTTT. This translates into CSVKQGLKNTEAFF. Full variable domain (outside the CDR3, taken from reference TRBV29-1 and TRBJ1-1): SAVISQKPSRDICQRGTSLTIQCQVDSQVTMMFWYRQQPGQSLTLIATANQGSEATYESGFVIDKFPISRPNLTFSTLTVSNMSPEDSSIYLCSVKQGLKNTEAFFGQGTRLTVV.

This clonotype was counted between two and nine times. This chain connects TRBV5-5 to TRBJ1-4; 10 bases line up with TRBD1. The germline V gene has CDR1 SGHKS and CDR2 YYEKEE (reference sequence). This CDR3 comprises 17 residues. V lost 7 bases and J lost 4; bases outside the gene matches: 13. CDR3 nucleotides: TGTGCCAGCGGGTTGACAGGGGGCAATCGGGGTAATGAAAAACTGTTTTTT. It translates to CASGLTGGNRGNEKLFF.

The chain is built from TRBV5-1 and TRBJ2-3; 15 nucleotides line up with TRBD2. This CDR3 comprises 15 residues. The V gene's germline CDR1 is SGHRS and CDR2 YFSETQ. V lost 2 bases and J lost 6; bases outside the gene matches: 1. For the CDR3, the DNA is TGCGCCAGCAGCTTCGGGACTAGCGGGGGGGATACGCAGTATTTT. Translation gives CASSFGTSGGDTQYF.

This clonotype was recorded a few times. The chain joins TRBV20-1 to TRBJ1-1; TRBD1 matches 7 bases. In germline, CDR1 is DFQATT, CDR2 SNEGSKA (reference sequence). With V trimmed by 3 bases and J by 9 bases, 4 bases remained unmatched. This CDR3 has 11 amino acids. CDR3 sequence: CSASRDSKAFF. Here the CDR3 DNA reads TGCAGTGCTAGCCGGGACAGTAAAGCTTTCTTT.